The 30 T cell receptor beta chains reported below all come from one sample, sequenced in a study of cytomegalovirus exposure and HLA in healthy donors. The PCR employed 60 Vbeta primers together with 13 Jbeta primers. Generated by immunoSEQ multiplex PCR, the TCRdb table keeps only in-frame clones and is missing some. The repertoire holds 150,000 to 200,000 clones, with around 80% as singletons. Specimen: PBMCs. The source is a man aged 40-49 years in good health and CMV-seronegative.

V and J are TRBV18 and TRBJ2-1; 10 positions agree with TRBD2. The germline gives CDR1 KGHSH, CDR2 LQKENI. The ends lost 1 base at V and 8 bases at J; junction bases unmatched: 2. This CDR3 has 14 residues. Written as DNA, the CDR3 is TGTGCCAGCTCACCACGGAGCGGGAGGGATGAGCAGTTCTTC. This sequence encodes CASSPRSGRDEQFF. Based on the CDR3 plus reference TRBV18 and TRBJ2-1, the full variable domain is NAGVMQNPRHLVRRRGQEARLRCSPMKGHSHVYWYRQLPEEGLKFMVYLQKENIIDESGMPKERFSAEFPKEGPSILRIQQVVRGDSAAYFCASSPRSGRDEQFFGPGTRLTVL.

The chain couples TRBV7-2 to TRBJ2-7, with a tentative D call TRBD2 (5 bases). This CDR3 contains 14 residues. In germline, CDR1 is SGHTA, CDR2 FQGNSA. The V and J ends lost 3 bases and 6 bases respectively, with 15 bases between them. The CDR3 coding sequence is TGTGCCAGCAGCTTTGGCGCTCGTGGGAGCGAGCAGTACTTC. This translates into CASSFGARGSEQYF.

The genes are TRBV4-2 and TRBJ2-7, with TRBD2 as a possible D gene (6 bases). Germline-derived CDR1 and CDR2 are LGHNA and YNFKEQ. This CDR3 has 15 amino acids. The V end lost 4 bases, the J end lost 1 base, and 14 bases lay between the germline ends. In nucleotides, the CDR3 is TGTGCCAGCAGCCGAAGACTAGTAGAGTCCTACGAGCAGTACTTC. This gives the protein CASSRRLVESYEQYF.

This rearrangement joins TRBV19 to TRBJ2-2; TRBD1 is a possible D gene (6 bases). V dropped 2 bases and J dropped 7 bases, with 11 bases sitting between them. Germline lookup yields CDR1 LNHDA and CDR2 SQIVND (reference sequence). This CDR3 has 14 amino acids. The CDR3 is CASSIFQGHGELFF. The CDR3 region has the DNA TGTGCCAGTAGTATATTTCAGGGGCACGGGGAGCTGTTTTTT.

V and J are TRBV28 and TRBJ2-5; 7 bases match TRBD1. The CDR3 has 13 amino acids. The germline V gene has CDR1 MDHEN and CDR2 SYDVKM. J was trimmed by 5 bases and V by 6 bases; bases with no gene match: 6. The CDR3 here is CASREGGLETQYF. CDR3 sequence (DNA): TGTGCCAGCAGGGAAGGGGGCCTGGAGACCCAGTACTTC.

Notes on this clone: A read error may produce the germline difference seen at one junction end. V usage is TRBV28 and J usage is TRBJ2-4, with TRBD2 matching over 7 bases. The CDR3 loop spans 13 amino acids. Per germline, CDR1 MDHEN and CDR2 SYDVKM. The CDR3 loop reads CASSLADVNSQYF. In nucleotides, the CDR3 is TGTGCCAGCAGCCTAGCGGACGTAAACAGTCAGTACTTC.

This rearrangement joins TRBV7-2 to TRBJ2-2; 7 bases match TRBD2. The CDR3 consists of 18 residues. The germline gives CDR1 SGHTA, CDR2 FQGNSA. Trimming at V came to 1 base and at J to 0 bases, leaving 8 bases not matched to a gene. CDR3 amino acids: CASSLGGLVDANTGELFF. The CDR3 DNA reads TGTGCCAGCAGCTTAGGTGGACTAGTGGACGCGAACACCGGGGAGCTGTTTTTT.

The chain uses TRBV6-6 and TRBJ2-5; the D gene is possibly TRBD1 (6 bases). Looked up from germline, CDR1 is MNHNY and CDR2 is SVGAGI (reference sequence). Trimming took off 5 bases at V and 5 bases at J, with 12 bases between the two ends. The CDR3 extends over 13 amino acids. In nucleotides, the CDR3 is TGTGCCAGCAGTAGCTCAGGGGCTGAGACCCAGTACTTC. Residues: CASSSSGAETQYF.

The CDR3 protein is CASSPQGYEKLFF. The CDR3 nucleotides read TGTGCCAGCAGTCCACAGGGCTATGAAAAACTGTTTTTT. This chain joins TRBV28 and TRBJ1-4, with D possibly being TRBD1 (6 bases). CDR1 MDHEN and CDR2 SYDVKM come from the germline V gene. The length of the CDR3 is 13 residues. V was pared by 5 bases and J by 6 bases, with 10 bases between.

The V and J genes are TRBV6-5 and TRBJ1-1; perhaps TRBD1 as D (6 bases). CDR1 and CDR2 from the germline V gene are MNHEY and SVGAGI. The CDR3 sequence is 12 residues long. Trimming took 8 bases from V and 6 from J, leaving 13 bases between them. CDR3: CASEGGLSEAFF. The CDR3 DNA reads TGTGCCAGCGAGGGGGGGTTATCTGAAGCTTTCTTT.

This clone has a single count. The chain couples TRBV27 to TRBJ2-5; 8 positions match TRBD2. The CDR3 is 13 amino acids. V shed 2 bases and J 5 bases; nucleotides not matched to a gene: 1. Germline V gives CDR1 MNHEY, CDR2 SMNVEV (reference sequence). The CDR3, as DNA: TGTGCCAGCAGTTTAATAGCGGGGGAGACCCAGTACTTC. This encodes CASSLIAGETQYF.

V gene TRBV28 combines with J gene TRBJ1-6; 9 bases are shared with TRBD1. CDR1 and CDR2 (germline): MDHEN, SYDVKM. The CDR3 sequence is 14 residues long. With V trimmed by 5 bases and J by 7 bases, 3 bases remained unmatched. The CDR3: CASSTGGENSPLHF. CDR3 DNA: TGTGCCAGCAGTACAGGGGGCGAAAATTCACCCCTCCACTTT.

CDR3 in DNA: TGCGCCAGCAGCTTGGATGGGACAGGGGGCACTGAAGCTTTCTTT. Its protein is CASSLDGTGGTEAFF. The rearrangement links TRBV5-1 to TRBJ1-1, with TRBD1 matching 11 bases. Germline V gives CDR1 SGHRS, CDR2 YFSETQ. V lost 0 bases, J lost 4 bases, and 2 bases stayed unmatched. This CDR3 contains 15 residues.

V gene TRBV29-1 combines with J gene TRBJ1-2; D remains ambiguous. The V gene's germline CDR1 is SQVTM and CDR2 ANQGSEA. CDR3 length equals 11 residues. The germline V and J ends were trimmed by 4 bases and 5 bases, with 8 bases remaining between them. CDR3 amino acids: CSVVVRYGYTF. The CDR3, as DNA: TGCAGCGTTGTTGTCCGTTATGGCTACACCTTC.

The chain couples TRBV5-1 to TRBJ1-1; possible D gene TRBD1, 5 bases. V lost 0 bases and J lost 1, with 10 bases in between. Germline V gene data show CDR1 as SGHRS and CDR2 as YFSETQ. The CDR3 covers 15 residues. The CDR3 nucleotides are TGCGCCAGCAGCTTGGGAGGCAGGGCGAACACTGAAGCTTTCTTT. Protein sequence: CASSLGGRANTEAFF. The full variable domain, in which reference TRBV5-1 and TRBJ1-1 provide the parts outside the CDR3, is KAGVTQTPRYLIKTRGQQVTLSCSPISGHRSVSWYQQTPGQGLQFLFEYFSETQRNKGNFPGRFSGRQFSNSRSEMNVSTLELGDSALYLCASSLGGRANTEAFFGQGTRLTVV.

The rearrangement uses TRBV5-1 and TRBJ1-1; tentatively, D is TRBD1 (6 bases). Germline loops: CDR1 SGHRS, CDR2 YFSETQ. V was clipped by 4 bases and J by 0 bases, with 16 bases between them. The CDR3 has 16 residues. The CDR3 DNA is TGCGCCAGCAGCCCGATGACAGGTCGGATGAACACTGAAGCTTTCTTT. Protein sequence: CASSPMTGRMNTEAFF.

The V gene is TRBV30, the J gene TRBJ2-3, with D possibly matching TRBD2 (7 bases). CDR3 size: 13 residues. Trimming cost V 5 bases and J 0 bases, with 9 bases left between them. Germline V lookup: CDR1 GTSNPN, CDR2 SVGIG (reference sequence). As DNA, the CDR3 is TGTGCCTGGCGGGGGGCGAGCACAGATACGCAGTATTTT. It codes for CAWRGASTDTQYF.

DNA of the CDR3: TGTGCCAGCAGCCTCCGGGCGGGAGTAGGCGCAGATACGCAGTATTTT. This gives the protein CASSLRAGVGADTQYF. The rearrangement uses TRBV7-9 and TRBJ2-3; 7 nucleotides align to TRBD2. Germline values: CDR1 SEHNR, CDR2 FQNEAQ (reference sequence). V shed 5 bases, J shed 4 bases, and the junction held 12 bases outside the gene matches. CDR3 length equals 16 residues. The variable domain in full, with the rest retrieved from reference TRBV7-9 and TRBJ2-3, is DTGVSQNPRHKITKRGQNVTFRCDPISEHNRLYWYRQTLGQGPEFLTYFQNEAQLEKSRLLSDRFSAERPKGSFSTLEIQRTEQGDSAMYLCASSLRAGVGADTQYFGPGTRLTVL.

This clone was detected only once. The CDR3 region has the DNA TGTGCCAGCTCACCAAGGAGACTAGCGCCCGATAAGAACACCGGGGAGCTGTTTTTT. Its protein product is CASSPRRLAPDKNTGELFF. V usage is TRBV18 and J usage is TRBJ2-2, with 8 bases fitting TRBD2. Per germline, CDR1 KGHSH and CDR2 LQKENI. CDR3 length: 19 residues. The V gene end was trimmed by 2 bases and the J gene end by 1 base; junction bases not matched to a gene: 12.

This clone has just a few counts. The genes are TRBV11-2 and TRBJ2-5; D unclear. The J call may not be correct, given that the DNA end is closer to TRBJ2-7. The CDR3 contains 11 residues. Germline V gene data show CDR1 as SGHAT and CDR2 as FQNNGV. DNA for the CDR3: TGTGCCAGCAGCGTTTCCTACGAGCAGTACTTC. Protein product: CASSVSYEQYF.

The chain links TRBV6-7 to TRBJ1-2; TRBD1 aligns across 7 bases. TRBV6-7 is assigned to the ORF class and has an uncertain function. Trimming removed 0 bases from V and 6 bases from J; junction bases left unmatched: 7. The CDR3 totals 15 residues. CDR3 coding DNA: TGTGCCAGCAGTTACTCGACAGGGTGGGAGGATGGCTACACCTTC. Protein product: CASSYSTGWEDGYTF.

The chain employs TRBV7-9 and TRBJ2-5; D is undetermined. Trimming took 1 base from V and 1 from J, leaving 7 bases between them. Per the germline V gene, CDR1 is SEHNR and CDR2 is FQNEAQ (reference sequence). The CDR3 runs 14 residues. CDR3 in amino acids: CASSLGLAQETQYF. The CDR3 DNA sequence: TGTGCCAGCAGCTTAGGATTAGCCCAAGAGACCCAGTACTTC.

V gene TRBV2 combines with J gene TRBJ2-1, with 11 nucleotides matching TRBD2. Trimming at V came to 1 base and at J to 0 bases, leaving 8 bases not matched to a gene. The germline V gene encodes CDR1 SNHLY and CDR2 FYNNEI. The CDR3 extends over 19 amino acids. The DNA for the CDR3 is TGTGCCAGCAGTGAAGGGACTAGCGGGTCCTCTCACTCCTACAATGAGCAGTTCTTC. Translation: CASSEGTSGSSHSYNEQFF.

This chain uses TRBV5-8 with TRBJ2-1, with 8 bases fitting TRBD2. The junction had 13 bases not matched to a gene; V was cut back by 1 base and J by 10 bases. This CDR3 has 16 amino acids. Germline V CDR1 and CDR2: SGHTS, YDEGEE. CDR3 bases: TGTGCCAGCAGCTTGTCCGGGACTAGTCGGGAGAGAGAGCAGTTCTTC. Translating it yields CASSLSGTSREREQFF.

The chain couples TRBV7-2 to TRBJ2-6, with no clear D. Deletions cut 6 bases from V and 0 bases from J, with 9 bases between. CDR1 and CDR2 from the germline V gene are SGHTA and FQGNSA. This CDR3 is 15 amino acids long. The CDR3 region has the DNA TGTGCCAGCAGTCCGGTCGCCTCTGGGGCCAACGTCCTGACTTTC. This translates into CASSPVASGANVLTF. The full variable domain, with the rest looked up from reference TRBV7-2 and TRBJ2-6, is GAGVSQSPSNKVTEKGKDVELRCDPISGHTALYWYRQSLGQGLEFLIYFQGNSAPDKSGLPSDRFSAERTGGSVSTLTIQRTQQEDSAVYLCASSPVASGANVLTFGAGSRLTVL.

The genes are TRBV4-2 and TRBJ2-1, with 9 bases lining up with TRBD2. CDR3 length: 17 amino acids. Germline-derived CDR1 and CDR2 are LGHNA and YNFKEQ. V was pared by 0 bases and J by 6 bases, with 9 bases of the junction left unmatched. The CDR3 nucleotides are TGTGCCAGCAGCCAAGATCCGCGCGGGAGGGCCTTCAATGAGCAGTTCTTC. Amino acid sequence: CASSQDPRGRAFNEQFF.

This clone was seen a few times. The V and J genes are TRBV4-2 and TRBJ2-7, with D maybe TRBD2 (6 bases). Germline-derived CDR1 and CDR2 are LGHNA and YNFKEQ. This CDR3 is 14 amino acids long. V dropped 4 bases and J dropped 0 bases, with 10 bases sitting between them. As DNA, the CDR3 is TGTGCCAGCAGCCTTAGCGGAAGCTCCTACGAGCAGTACTTC. It is translated as CASSLSGSSYEQYF.

Concerning this clone itself: A read error may account for a junction end that differs from germline. The gene calls are TRBV7-9 and TRBJ2-3; possibly TRBD2 for D (6 bases). The CDR3 is 16 amino acids. Looked up from germline, CDR1 is SEHNR and CDR2 is FQNEAQ (reference sequence). CDR3 protein: CSSSSPSGEGTDTQYF. The CDR3 DNA is TGTTCCAGCAGCTCCCCCTCGGGGGAAGGCACAGATACGCAGTATTTT.

The chain is built from TRBV21-1 and TRBJ1-4; TRBD1, the D gene given by the table, was not confirmed from the DNA. TRBV21-1 is noted as a pseudogene. This CDR3 has 14 residues. CDR3 residues: CASSKGGQGEKLFF. In DNA form, the CDR3 reads TGTGCCAGCAGCAAAGGCGGTCAGGGTGAAAAACTGTTTTTT.

The gene calls are TRBV2 and TRBJ2-5, with TRBD1 as a possible D gene (6 bases). The germline V gene encodes CDR1 SNHLY and CDR2 FYNNEI. Trimming took off 6 bases at V and 0 bases at J, with 11 bases between the two ends. The CDR3 covers 14 residues. The CDR3 coding sequence is TGTGCCAGCAGGGTAGGACAGTACCAAGAGACCCAGTACTTC. Translated: CASRVGQYQETQYF.